One sample yielded the 23 T cell receptor beta chains listed below, sequenced in a study of blood T cell repertoires in COVID-19. Assay used: immunoSEQ multiplex PCR; TCRdb lists only in-frame clones, some missing. The data show roughly 200,000 clones, 70% to 90% seen once. The source material was peripheral blood. Receptor source: a human donor with active or convalescent COVID-19. The donor label of this sample is uncertain.

The chain is built from TRBV11-2 and TRBJ2-7, with a tentative D call TRBD2 (6 bases). The germline V and J ends were trimmed by 3 bases and 3 bases, with 15 bases remaining between them. CDR1 is SGHAT and CDR2 is FQNNGV in the germline V gene. The CDR3 covers 15 residues. This CDR3 is CASSFWAGFIYEQYF. CDR3 DNA sequence: TGTGCCAGCAGCTTTTGGGCGGGATTTATCTACGAGCAGTACTTC.

This clone has only a few counts. The rearrangement uses TRBV6-5 and TRBJ2-7, with D unresolved. CDR1 and CDR2 (germline): MNHEY, SVGAGI. The CDR3 sequence is 13 residues long. Trimming shortened V by 5 bases and J by 3 bases, and 11 bases separated the two germline ends. In DNA form, the CDR3 reads TGTGCCAGCAGTAATAGACGCGGCTACGAGCAGTACTTC. It specifies CASSNRRGYEQYF.

The chain couples TRBV18 to TRBJ2-1; the match to TRBD2 covers 13 bases. CDR3 length: 15 amino acids. Trimming removed 3 bases from V and 7 bases from J; junction bases left unmatched: 3. Per the germline V gene, CDR1 is KGHSH and CDR2 is LQKENI. CDR3 sequence (DNA): TGTGCCAGCTCACCCCTACTAGCGGGAGGGAATGAGCAGTTCTTC. Encoded protein: CASSPLLAGGNEQFF.

This sequence joins TRBV4-3 and TRBJ1-4, with D possibly matching TRBD1 (6 bases). V lost 5 bases and J lost 0, with 13 bases in between. CDR1 and CDR2 (germline): LGHNA, YSLEER. The CDR3 has 16 residues. CDR3 in DNA: TGCGCCAGCAGCGCGGACAGACCAGCAACTAATGAAAAACTGTTTTTT. This codes for CASSADRPATNEKLFF.

The V call is TRBV28, the J call TRBJ2-7; 8 positions agree with TRBD1. CDR1 is MDHEN and CDR2 is SYDVKM in the germline V gene. The ends lost 8 bases at V and 3 bases at J; junction bases unmatched: 6. This CDR3 spans 13 amino acids. The CDR3 DNA reads TGTGCCAGCCGTCAGGGGGCCCTCTACGAGCAGTACTTC. Amino acid sequence: CASRQGALYEQYF.

The V and J genes are TRBV6-1 and TRBJ1-2, with 9 bases fitting TRBD1. J lost 5 bases, V lost 3 bases, and 7 bases had no gene match. The V gene's germline CDR1 is MNHNS and CDR2 SASEGT. This CDR3 has 15 residues. The CDR3 protein is CASSDGGQGTYGYTF. DNA of the CDR3: TGTGCCAGCAGTGATGGGGGACAGGGTACATATGGCTACACCTTC.

J is TRBJ2-1 and V is TRBV12-3 or TRBV12-4; no clear D gene. V lost 4 bases and J lost 8, with 9 bases in between. CDR3 size: 12 residues. CDR3 in amino acids: CASSSNFDEQFF. CDR3 DNA sequence: TGTGCCAGCAGTTCTAACTTTGATGAGCAGTTCTTC.

In its sample, this clone was seen once. The chain employs TRBV18 and TRBJ1-1; 8 positions match TRBD1. J gave up 3 bases and V 2 bases, and 5 bases lay outside the gene matches. Germline assignment: CDR1 KGHSH and CDR2 LQKENI. The CDR3 consists of 15 residues. CDR3 nucleotide sequence: TGTGCCAGCTCACCAGCAGGGGGCATCGACACTGAAGCTTTCTTT. This gives the protein CASSPAGGIDTEAFF.

This chain uses TRBV10-1 with TRBJ2-7, with D perhaps TRBD1 (5 bases). CDR3 length equals 16 residues. Germline V gives CDR1 WNHNN, CDR2 SYGVQD (reference sequence). Trimming left V 3 bases short and J 5 bases short, with 20 bases between. CDR3: CASSDWKVDNEDEQYF. CDR3 coding DNA: TGCGCCAGCAGTGATTGGAAGGTGGACAATGAGGACGAGCAGTACTTC.

This clone was counted only a few times. V gene TRBV9 combines with J gene TRBJ2-5, with TRBD2 matching over 9 bases. Germline lookup yields CDR1 SGDLS and CDR2 YYNGEE. This CDR3 comprises 17 residues. V trimming: 3 bases; J trimming: 3 bases; junction bases outside the gene matches: 12. DNA of the CDR3: TGTGCCAGCAGCGCCAAGACCGGGACTAGCATAGAAGAGACCCAGTACTTC. It specifies CASSAKTGTSIEETQYF.

This clone showed up many times. The sample contains more than one DNA sequence encoding this CDR3. The chain employs TRBV20-1 and TRBJ1-2; D call uncertain. Germline V gives CDR1 DFQATT, CDR2 SNEGSKA (reference sequence). V lost 4 bases to trimming and J lost 3 bases, with 6 bases between them. The CDR3 sequence is 11 residues long. The CDR3 sequence is CSANRDYGYTF. In DNA form, the CDR3 reads TGCAGTGCTAACCGGGACTATGGCTACACCTTC.

The chain employs TRBV19 and TRBJ2-5, with 7 positions matching TRBD1. The V and J ends lost 6 bases and 4 bases, in that order; junction bases with no gene match: 14. Germline loops: CDR1 LNHDA, CDR2 SQIVND (reference sequence). There are 16 residues in the CDR3. The CDR3 reads CASRIGTASFGETQYF. CDR3 DNA: TGTGCCAGTAGAATCGGGACAGCCTCATTTGGAGAGACCCAGTACTTC.

J is TRBJ2-7 and V is TRBV7-2; possible D gene TRBD2, 7 bases. Trimming removed 4 bases from V and 2 bases from J, with 9 bases in between. This CDR3 has 13 residues. Germline assignment: CDR1 SGHTA and CDR2 FQGNSA. CDR3 coding DNA: TGTGCCAGCAGCTGGGGGGGGCCCTACGAGCAGTACTTC. It specifies CASSWGGPYEQYF.

The chain uses TRBV13 and TRBJ2-7, with 7 bases that match TRBD1. The length of the CDR3 is 14 residues. V was clipped by 5 bases and J by 2 bases; unmatched bases: 6. Germline V lookup: CDR1 PRHDT, CDR2 FYEKMQ (reference sequence). CDR3 bases: TGTGCCAGCAGCCTGGGACAGAAAGCCTACGAGCAGTACTTC. The encoded protein is CASSLGQKAYEQYF.

This chain uses TRBV5-1 with TRBJ1-6; TRBD1 matches at 7 bases. V gave up 4 bases and J gave up 6 bases; unmatched junction bases: 7. The germline CDR1 and CDR2 sequences are SGHRS and YFSETQ. This CDR3 has 15 amino acids. The CDR3 coding sequence is TGCGCCAGCAGCGCACAGGGGCCGCTTAATTCACCCCTCCACTTT. It encodes CASSAQGPLNSPLHF.

The chain uses TRBV9 and TRBJ1-2; TRBD1 might be the D (5 bases). Trimming removed 5 bases at V and 4 bases at J, with 18 bases between. The CDR3 is 15 amino acids. Looked up from germline, CDR1 is SGDLS and CDR2 is YYNGEE. In DNA form, the CDR3 reads TGTGCCAGCAGTATTACCCGACAGCCCGGCTATGGCTACACCTTC. Encoded protein: CASSITRQPGYGYTF. Filled out from reference TRBV9 and TRBJ1-2, the complete variable domain reads DSGVTQTPKHLITATGQRVTLRCSPRSGDLSVYWYQQSLDQGLQFLIQYYNGEERAKGNILERFSAQQFPDLHSELNLSSLELGDSALYFCASSITRQPGYGYTFGSGTRLTVV.

The genes are TRBV12-3 or TRBV12-4 and TRBJ1-1, with unresolved D. CDR3 length equals 13 residues. With 6 bases removed from V and 1 base from J, the gap between germline ends came to 9 bases. The CDR3 DNA sequence: TGTGCCAGCAGCTCTAGACGGAACACTGAAGCTTTCTTT. Protein product: CASSSRRNTEAFF.

The genes are TRBV11-2 and TRBJ2-1; 7 bases fit TRBD1. The trim removed 4 bases at V and 0 bases at J, leaving 6 bases unmatched. CDR3 length equals 16 residues. Germline V gene data show CDR1 as SGHAT and CDR2 as FQNNGV. CDR3 nucleotide sequence: TGTGCCAGCAGCTCTACAGGGGTACCCTCCTACAATGAGCAGTTCTTC. It specifies CASSSTGVPSYNEQFF.

V usage is TRBV6-6 and J usage is TRBJ2-7; 8 bases map to TRBD1. CDR1 and CDR2 (germline): MNHNY, SVGAGI (reference sequence). The J segment lost 3 bases and the V segment lost 2 bases, leaving 9 bases of the junction unmatched. This CDR3 spans 16 amino acids. CDR3 nucleotides: TGTGCCAGCAGTTACAAGGCCGGACAGGGTCTCTACGAGCAGTACTTC. This codes for CASSYKAGQGLYEQYF.

V usage is TRBV12-3 or TRBV12-4 and J usage is TRBJ2-5; 7 bases agree with TRBD2. The CDR3 has 13 amino acids. J lost 5 bases, V lost 7 bases, and 7 bases had no gene match. CDR3 sequence (DNA): TGTGCCAGCACCGACGGGGGGTTGGAGACCCAGTACTTC. This codes for CASTDGGLETQYF.

The chain combines TRBV19 with TRBJ2-2; the D is unclear. Germline V gives CDR1 LNHDA, CDR2 SQIVND (reference sequence). The ends were cut back, 5 bases at V and 0 bases at J, with 10 bases in the middle. The CDR3 extends over 15 amino acids. The CDR3 DNA reads as TGTGCCAGTAGTGGGCAGTTCGCGAACACCGGGGAGCTGTTTTTT. Encoded protein: CASSGQFANTGELFF.

CDR3 region: CASRAKTGQAEKLFF. CDR3 DNA: TGTGCCAGCAGGGCTAAGACGGGACAGGCTGAAAAACTGTTTTTT. The V gene is TRBV7-2, the J gene TRBJ1-4; 8 bases match TRBD1. Unmatched junction bases numbered 10, after V lost 6 bases and J lost 7 bases. This CDR3 region has 15 residues. Looked up from germline, CDR1 is SGHTA and CDR2 is FQGNSA.

V and J are TRBV6-2 or TRBV6-3 and TRBJ1-1; D is ambiguous. Germline V lookup: CDR1 MNHEY, CDR2 SVGEGT. V dropped 0 bases and J dropped 11 bases, with 10 bases sitting between them. The CDR3 consists of 12 residues. The CDR3 loop reads CASSYSATWAFF. The CDR3 DNA sequence: TGTGCCAGCAGTTACTCAGCCACCTGGGCTTTCTTT.